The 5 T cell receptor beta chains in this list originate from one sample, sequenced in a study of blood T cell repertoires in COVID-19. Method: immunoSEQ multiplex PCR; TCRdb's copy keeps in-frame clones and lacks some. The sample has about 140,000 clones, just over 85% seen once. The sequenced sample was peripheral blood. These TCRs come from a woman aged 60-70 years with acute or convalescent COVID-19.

The CDR3 loop is CASTGGPNMGEQYF. In DNA form, the CDR3 reads TGTGCCAGCACCGGGGGGCCCAACATGGGGGAGCAGTACTTC. The chain carries TRBV28 and TRBJ2-7; D is possibly TRBD2 (7 bases). The CDR3 runs to 14 residues. The V end lost 7 bases, the J end lost 7 bases, and 20 bases lay between the germline ends. Germline V gene sequence: CDR1 MDHEN, CDR2 SYDVKM.

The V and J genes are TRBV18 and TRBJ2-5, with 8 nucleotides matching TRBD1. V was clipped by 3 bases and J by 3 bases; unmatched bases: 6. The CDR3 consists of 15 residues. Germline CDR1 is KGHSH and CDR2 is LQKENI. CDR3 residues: CASSPRTGQEETQYF. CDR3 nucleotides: TGTGCCAGCTCACCGAGGACAGGGCAAGAAGAGACCCAGTACTTC. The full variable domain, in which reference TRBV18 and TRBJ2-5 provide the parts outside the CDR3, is NAGVMQNPRHLVRRRGQEARLRCSPMKGHSHVYWYRQLPEEGLKFMVYLQKENIIDESGMPKERFSAEFPKEGPSILRIQQVVRGDSAAYFCASSPRTGQEETQYFGPGTRLLVL.

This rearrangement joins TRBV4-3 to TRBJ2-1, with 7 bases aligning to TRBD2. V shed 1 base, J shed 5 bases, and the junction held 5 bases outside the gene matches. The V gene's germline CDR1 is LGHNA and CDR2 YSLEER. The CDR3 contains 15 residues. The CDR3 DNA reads TGCGCCAGCAGCCAAGGGGGGGGGTTAAACAATGAGCAGTTCTTC. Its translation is CASSQGGGLNNEQFF.

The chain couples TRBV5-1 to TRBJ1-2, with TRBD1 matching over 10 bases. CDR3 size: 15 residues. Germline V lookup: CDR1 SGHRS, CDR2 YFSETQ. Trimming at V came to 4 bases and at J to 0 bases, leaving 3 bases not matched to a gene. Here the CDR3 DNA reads TGCGCCAGCAGCATGACAGGGGGCCCTAACTATGGCTACACCTTC. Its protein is CASSMTGGPNYGYTF. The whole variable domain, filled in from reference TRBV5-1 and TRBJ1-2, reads KAGVTQTPRYLIKTRGQQVTLSCSPISGHRSVSWYQQTPGQGLQFLFEYFSETQRNKGNFPGRFSGRQFSNSRSEMNVSTLELGDSALYLCASSMTGGPNYGYTFGSGTRLTVV.

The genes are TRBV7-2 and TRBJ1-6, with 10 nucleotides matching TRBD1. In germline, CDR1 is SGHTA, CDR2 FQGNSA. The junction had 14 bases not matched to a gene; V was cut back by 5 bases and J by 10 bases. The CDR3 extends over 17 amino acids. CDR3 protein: CASSAVPGQGLGSPLHF. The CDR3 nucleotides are TGTGCCAGCAGCGCCGTCCCGGGACAGGGGCTTGGCTCACCCCTCCACTTT.